In this sample, the clone carrying this TCR beta chain turned up a few times. The data were obtained in a study of identical twins. TCRdb recomputed calls from the 5' RACE reads with MiXCR, one row per CDR3 protein. This table has some 500,000 distinct CDR3 sequences, approximately 9.6% appearing once. These data were also reused for a study on yellow fever vaccine responses in identical twins.

Specimen: PBMCs. The TCR was taken from a woman aged 18-30 years in good health.

The CDR3 region is CSARDLRQGAEKLFF. The CDR3 region has the DNA TGCAGTGCTAGAGATCTCCGACAGGGTGCCGAAAAACTGTTTTTT. The V gene is TRBV20-1, the J gene TRBJ1-4, with 7 nucleotides matching TRBD1. Germline CDR1 DFQATT, CDR2 SNEGSKA (reference sequence). J was trimmed by 8 bases and V by 0 bases; bases with no gene match: 9. The CDR3 has 15 residues.